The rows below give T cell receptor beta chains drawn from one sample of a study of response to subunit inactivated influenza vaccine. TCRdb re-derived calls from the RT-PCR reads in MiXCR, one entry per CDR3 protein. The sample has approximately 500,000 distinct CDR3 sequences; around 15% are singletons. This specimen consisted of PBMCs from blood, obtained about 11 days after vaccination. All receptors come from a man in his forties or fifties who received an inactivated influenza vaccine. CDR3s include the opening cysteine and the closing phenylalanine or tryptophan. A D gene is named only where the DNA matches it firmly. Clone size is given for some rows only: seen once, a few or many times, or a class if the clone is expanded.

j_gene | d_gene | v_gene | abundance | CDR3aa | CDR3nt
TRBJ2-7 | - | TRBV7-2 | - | CASSPGLSLSYEQYF | TGTGCCAGCAGCCCCGGACTAAGCTTGTCCTACGAGCAGTACTTC
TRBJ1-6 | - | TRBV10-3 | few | CATQSPERNSPLHF | TGTGCCACCCAATCCCCGGAGCGTAATTCACCCCTCCACTTT
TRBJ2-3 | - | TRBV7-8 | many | CASSLGPGTDTQYF | TGTGCCAGCAGCTTAGGTCCGGGTACAGATACGCAGTATTTT
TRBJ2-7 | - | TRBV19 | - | CASSKAGTPTYEQYF | TGTGCCAGTAGTAAAGCCGGGACTCCGACCTACGAGCAGTACTTC
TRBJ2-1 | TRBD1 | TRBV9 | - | CASSVEGRQGAIGSSF | TGTGCCAGCAGCGTAGAGGGAAGACAGGGAGCAATAGGTTCGTCCTTC
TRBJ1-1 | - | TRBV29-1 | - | CSVDVVGTEAFF | TGCAGCGTTGATGTCGTGGGGACTGAAGCTTTCTTT
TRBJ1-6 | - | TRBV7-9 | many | CASSLAGESPLHF | TGTGCCAGCAGCTTAGCGGGGGAATCACCCCTCCACTTT
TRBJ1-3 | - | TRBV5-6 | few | CASSLVDSGNTIYF | TGTGCCAGCAGCTTGGTGGACTCTGGAAACACCATATATTTT
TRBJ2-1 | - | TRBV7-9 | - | CASSAVLGRKGFNEQFF | TGTGCCAGCAGCGCCGTCCTGGGGCGTAAGGGCTTCAATGAGCAGTTCTTC
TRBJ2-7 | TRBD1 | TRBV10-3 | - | CAISESRTGGNEQYF | TGTGCCATCAGTGAGTCGAGGACAGGGGGGAACGAGCAGTACTTC
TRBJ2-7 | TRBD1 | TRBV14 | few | CASSHWDSSYEQYF | TGTGCCAGCAGCCACTGGGACAGCTCCTACGAGCAGTACTTC
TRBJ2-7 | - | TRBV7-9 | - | CASSRGVNEQYF | TGTGCCAGCAGCAGAGGGGTAAACGAGCAGTACTTC
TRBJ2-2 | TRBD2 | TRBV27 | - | CASSLSGRWTGELFF | TGTGCCAGCAGTCTTAGCGGGAGGTGGACCGGGGAGCTGTTTTTT
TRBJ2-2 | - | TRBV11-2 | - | CASSLVRGRISNTGELFF | TGTGCCAGCAGCTTAGTTAGGGGACGGATCTCGAACACCGGGGAGCTGTTTTTT
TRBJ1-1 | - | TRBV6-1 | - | CASRESLGNTEAFF | TGTGCCAGCAGAGAATCCCTGGGGAACACTGAAGCTTTCTTT
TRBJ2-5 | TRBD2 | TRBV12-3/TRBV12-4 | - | CASRTTSGARAQYF | TGTGCCAGCAGAACGACTAGCGGGGCCAGGGCCCAGTACTTC
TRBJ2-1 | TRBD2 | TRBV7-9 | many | CASSLTGGPYNEQFF | TGTGCCAGCAGCTTAACGGGAGGGCCCTACAATGAGCAGTTCTTC
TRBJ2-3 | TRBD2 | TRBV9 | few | CASSVDGLAGGTQYF | TGTGCCAGCAGCGTAGACGGACTAGCGGGCGGTACGCAGTATTTT
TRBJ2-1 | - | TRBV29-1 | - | CSVDRQGVQFF | TGCAGCGTTGATAGGCAGGGTGTGCAGTTCTTC
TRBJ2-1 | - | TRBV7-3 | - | CASSAQGNEQFF | TGTGCCAGCAGCGCTCAAGGTAATGAGCAGTTCTTC
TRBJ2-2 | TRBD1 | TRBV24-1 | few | CATSDLSQGAAGELFF | TGTGCCACCAGTGATTTATCACAGGGGGCCGCCGGGGAGCTGTTTTTT
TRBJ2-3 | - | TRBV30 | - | CAWSMGVADTQYF | TGTGCCTGGAGCATGGGGGTGGCAGATACGCAGTATTTT
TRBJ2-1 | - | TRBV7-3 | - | CASSPGLVGEQFF | TGTGCCAGCAGCCCCGGGTTAGTGGGTGAGCAGTTCTTC
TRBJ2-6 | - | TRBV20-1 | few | CSAREGASGANVLTF | TGCAGTGCTAGAGAGGGGGCGTCTGGGGCCAACGTCCTGACTTTC
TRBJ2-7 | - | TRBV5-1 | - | CASSGSVTSSYEQYF | TGCGCCAGCAGTGGTAGCGTGACAAGCTCCTACGAGCAGTACTTC
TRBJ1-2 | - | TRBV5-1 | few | CASSPEMAYGYTF | TGCGCCAGCAGCCCCGAGATGGCGTATGGCTACACCTTC
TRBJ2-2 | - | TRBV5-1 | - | CASSLSLPGPGELFF | TGCGCCAGCAGCTTGAGTCTGCCCGGGCCCGGGGAGCTGTTTTTT
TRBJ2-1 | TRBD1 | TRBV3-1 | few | CATSATGTRLPEQFF | TGTGCCACCTCCGCGACAGGGACGAGACTTCCCGAGCAGTTCTTC
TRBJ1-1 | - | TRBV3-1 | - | CASSRTAMNTEAFF | TGTGCCAGCAGCCGGACGGCAATGAACACTGAAGCTTTCTTT
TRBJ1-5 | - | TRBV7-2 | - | CASSLTLSNQPQHF | TGTGCCAGCAGCTTAACACTCAGCAATCAGCCCCAGCATTTT
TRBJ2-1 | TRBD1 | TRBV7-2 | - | CASSLAMTGLDEQFF | TGTGCCAGCAGCTTAGCGATGACAGGGCTTGATGAGCAGTTCTTC
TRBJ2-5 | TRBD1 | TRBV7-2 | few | CASSWDRRQETQYF | TGTGCCAGCAGCTGGGACAGACGACAAGAGACCCAGTACTTC
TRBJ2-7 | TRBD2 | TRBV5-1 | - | CASSFLGGGADEQYF | TGCGCCAGCAGCTTCTTGGGCGGGGGGGCTGACGAGCAGTACTTC
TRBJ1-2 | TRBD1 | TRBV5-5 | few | CASSPQGNGYTF | TGTGCCAGCAGCCCACAGGGGAATGGCTACACCTTC
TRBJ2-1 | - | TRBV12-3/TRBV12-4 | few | CASTQESSYNEQFF | TGTGCCAGCACCCAGGAGAGCTCCTACAATGAGCAGTTCTTC
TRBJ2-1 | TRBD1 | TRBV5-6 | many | CARRRDRGSYNEQFF | TGTGCCAGACGACGGGACAGAGGCTCCTACAATGAGCAGTTCTTC
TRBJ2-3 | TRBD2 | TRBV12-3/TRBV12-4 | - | CASSLRSGGTLDTQYF | TGTGCCAGCAGTTTAAGGAGCGGGGGGACGTTAGATACGCAGTATTTT
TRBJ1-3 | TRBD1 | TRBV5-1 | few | CASSLEAGDRGNTIYF | TGCGCCAGCAGCTTGGAGGCGGGGGACAGAGGAAACACCATATATTTT
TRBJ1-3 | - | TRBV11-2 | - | CASSLSGTGFDTIYF | TGTGCCAGCAGCTTATCAGGGACCGGATTTGACACCATATATTTT
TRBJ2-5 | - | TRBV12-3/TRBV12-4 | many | CASSPGSWETQYF | TGTGCCAGCAGTCCAGGGTCTTGGGAGACCCAGTACTTC
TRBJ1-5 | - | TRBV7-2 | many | CASSLWDNQPQHF | TGTGCCAGCAGCTTATGGGACAATCAGCCCCAGCATTTT
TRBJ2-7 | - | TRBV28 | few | CASSLTLTSYEQYF | TGTGCCAGCAGTTTAACCCTTACTAGCTACGAGCAGTACTTC